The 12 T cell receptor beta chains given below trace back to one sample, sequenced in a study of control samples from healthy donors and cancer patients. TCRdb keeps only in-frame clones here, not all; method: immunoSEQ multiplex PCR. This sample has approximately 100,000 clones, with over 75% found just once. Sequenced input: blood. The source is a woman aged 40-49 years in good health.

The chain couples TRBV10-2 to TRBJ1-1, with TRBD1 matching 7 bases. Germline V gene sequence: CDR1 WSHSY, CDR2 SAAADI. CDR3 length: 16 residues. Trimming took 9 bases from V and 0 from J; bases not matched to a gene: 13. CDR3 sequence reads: CASGDSTHTMNTEAFF. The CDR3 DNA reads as TGCGCCAGTGGGGACAGCACTCATACTATGAACACTGAAGCTTTCTTT.

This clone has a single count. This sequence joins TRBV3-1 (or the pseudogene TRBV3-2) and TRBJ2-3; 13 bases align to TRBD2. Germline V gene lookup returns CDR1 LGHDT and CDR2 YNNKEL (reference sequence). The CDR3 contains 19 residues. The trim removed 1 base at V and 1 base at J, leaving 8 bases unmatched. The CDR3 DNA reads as TGTGCCAGCAGCCAAGGGGGACTAGCGGGGCTACTGGGCACAGATACGCAGTATTTT. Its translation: CASSQGGLAGLLGTDTQYF.

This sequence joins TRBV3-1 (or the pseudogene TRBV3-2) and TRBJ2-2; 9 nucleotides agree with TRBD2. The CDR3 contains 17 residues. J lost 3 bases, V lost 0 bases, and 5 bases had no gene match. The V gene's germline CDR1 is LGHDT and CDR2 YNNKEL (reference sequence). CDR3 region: CASSQEKTSGHTGELFF. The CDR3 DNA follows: TGTGCCAGCAGCCAAGAAAAGACTAGCGGACACACCGGGGAGCTGTTTTTT.

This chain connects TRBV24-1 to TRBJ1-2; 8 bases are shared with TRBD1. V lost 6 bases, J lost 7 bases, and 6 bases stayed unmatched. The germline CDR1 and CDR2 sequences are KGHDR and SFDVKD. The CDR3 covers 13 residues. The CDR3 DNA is TGTGCCACCAGTAGGACAGGGAGCGGTGGCTACACCTTC. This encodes CATSRTGSGGYTF.

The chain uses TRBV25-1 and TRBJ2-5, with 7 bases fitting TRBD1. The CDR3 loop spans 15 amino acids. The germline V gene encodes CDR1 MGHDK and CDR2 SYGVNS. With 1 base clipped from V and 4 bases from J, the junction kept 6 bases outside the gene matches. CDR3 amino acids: CASSEFTGVGETQYF. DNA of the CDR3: TGTGCCAGCAGTGAATTCACAGGGGTAGGAGAGACCCAGTACTTC.

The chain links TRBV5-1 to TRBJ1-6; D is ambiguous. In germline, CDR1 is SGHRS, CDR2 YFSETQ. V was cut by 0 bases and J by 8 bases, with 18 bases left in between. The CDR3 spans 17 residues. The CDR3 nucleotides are TGCGCCAGCAGCTTGGTTTTGGGTGGGTCAGATTATTCACCCCTCCACTTT. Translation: CASSLVLGGSDYSPLHF.

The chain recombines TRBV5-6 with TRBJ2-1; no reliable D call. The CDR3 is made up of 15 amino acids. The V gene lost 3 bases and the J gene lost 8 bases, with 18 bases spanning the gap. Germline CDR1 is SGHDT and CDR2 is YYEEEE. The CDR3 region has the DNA TGTGCCAGCAGCTCTGACGGCGCATGGCGGCATGAGCAGTTCTTC. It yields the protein CASSSDGAWRHEQFF.

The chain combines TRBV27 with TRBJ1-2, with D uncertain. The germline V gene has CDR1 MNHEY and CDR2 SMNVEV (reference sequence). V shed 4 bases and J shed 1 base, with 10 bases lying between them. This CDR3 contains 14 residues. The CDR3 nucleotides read TGTGCCAGCAGTTCGGGTCTTAGTAACTATGGCTACACCTTC. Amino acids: CASSSGLSNYGYTF.

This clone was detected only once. The CDR3 bases are TGTGCCAGCAGCCCTACAGGGGGGCCTCACTATGGCTACACCTTC. Amino acid sequence: CASSPTGGPHYGYTF. This sequence joins TRBV9 and TRBJ1-2; 8 nucleotides match TRBD1. V was pared by 4 bases and J by 3 bases, with 8 bases of the junction left unmatched. The CDR3 contains 15 residues. CDR1 is SGDLS, CDR2 YYNGEE, per germline.

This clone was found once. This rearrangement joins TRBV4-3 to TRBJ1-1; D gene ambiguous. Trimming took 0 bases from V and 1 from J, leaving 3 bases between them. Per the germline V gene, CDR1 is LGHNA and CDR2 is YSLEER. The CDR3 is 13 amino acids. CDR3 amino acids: CASSQDRNTEAFF. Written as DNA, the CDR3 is TGCGCCAGCAGCCAAGACAGGAACACTGAAGCTTTCTTT.

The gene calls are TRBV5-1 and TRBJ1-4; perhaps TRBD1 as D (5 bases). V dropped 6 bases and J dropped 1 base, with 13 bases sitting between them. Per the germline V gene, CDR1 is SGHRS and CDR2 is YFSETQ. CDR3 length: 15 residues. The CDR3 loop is CASTLSGGTNEKLFF. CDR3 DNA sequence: TGCGCCAGCACCCTTTCGGGGGGAACTAATGAAAAACTGTTTTTT.

CDR3 loop: CASSQMGASAGELFF. The DNA of the CDR3 is TGTGCCAGCAGCCAAATGGGAGCTTCGGCCGGGGAGCTGTTTTTT. This sequence joins TRBV4-2 and TRBJ2-2, with D perhaps matching TRBD2 (5 bases). V lost 2 bases to trimming and J lost 6 bases, with 13 bases between them. Germline V lookup: CDR1 LGHNA, CDR2 YNFKEQ. The CDR3 length is 15 residues.